The rows below give T cell receptor beta chains drawn from one sample of a study of early T cells in non-severe SARS-CoV-2 infection. Each CDR3 protein gets one entry after TCRdb re-called the 5' RACE reads with MiXCR. The sample contains about 110,000 distinct CDR3 sequences, 11% of which appear only once. The sequencing input was whole blood. The receptors were gathered from an adult who was a healthcare worker with PCR-confirmed SARS-CoV-2 infection or an uninfected control (not recorded which). Both conserved end residues are part of each CDR3. Expanded clones get a size class; other rows say once, few or many, or leave the size out.

V gene	J gene	clone size	CDR3 protein
TRBV5-1	TRBJ2-1	many	CASSLGNEQFF
TRBV20-1	TRBJ1-2	many	CSASNYGYTF
TRBV7-8	TRBJ1-2	few	CASSLAQGSAAANYGYTF
TRBV6-5	TRBJ1-4	.	CASSYSLTQEKLFF
TRBV30	TRBJ1-4	.	CAWAAGFGEKLFF
TRBV28	TRBJ2-7	.	CACTGPEFNEQYF
TRBV25-1	TRBJ2-1	few	CASSDGQLSSYNEQFF
TRBV20-1	TRBJ1-2	many	CSARGEYRPLNYGYTF
TRBV7-9	TRBJ1-5	many	CASSTIEGVEPQHF
TRBV15	TRBJ2-3	many	CATSRGGGGVNTQYF
TRBV7-2	TRBJ2-7	few	CASSQIGGASYEQYF
TRBV28	TRBJ2-3	many	CASSRTSGSLYTQYF
TRBV23-1	TRBJ2-1	.	CASSQPLGLAGGGEQFF
TRBV29-1	TRBJ2-1	.	CSVDHRTNEQFF
TRBV3-1	TRBJ1-4	.	CASSQVFPDSSEKLFF
TRBV7-8	TRBJ2-2	many	CASSLKRAPTGELFF
TRBV6-5	TRBJ2-1	once	CASSYATSVEQFF
TRBV12-3/TRBV12-4	TRBJ2-3	many	CASSLTDRSTDTQYF
TRBV12-3/TRBV12-4	TRBJ2-7	.	CASSSPGQPYEQYF
TRBV5-1	TRBJ2-2	few	CASSRGHTGELFF
TRBV12-3/TRBV12-4	TRBJ2-6	.	CASLWAGANVLTF
TRBV20-1	TRBJ2-1	.	CSARVLTSGGSYNEQFF
TRBV28	TRBJ2-1	.	CASSLGGVFYNEQFF
TRBV7-9	TRBJ2-7	.	CASSVRNYEQYF
TRBV5-1	TRBJ1-2	few	CASSPDITAGYTF
TRBV7-6	TRBJ1-1	.	CASSLGENTEAFF
TRBV11-2	TRBJ1-1	many	CASSWLGEAFF
TRBV28	TRBJ2-5	many	CASSFSGGSGSSETQYF
TRBV28	TRBJ2-2	many	CASSEEGRELFF
TRBV3-1	TRBJ2-4	many	CASSQDSRPAKNIQYF
TRBV28	TRBJ1-2	.	CASSLRERDGYTF
TRBV29-1	TRBJ2-3	few	CSVGGGATDTQYF
TRBV6-2/TRBV6-3	TRBJ2-1	many	CASSYFESSEYEQFF
TRBV5-1	TRBJ1-1	.	CASSLAWNTEAFF
TRBV20-1	TRBJ1-1	few	CSAGAPLGTEAFF
TRBV20-1	TRBJ2-7	many	CSAESGTSREQYF
TRBV7-7	TRBJ2-3	few	CASSLSYGISTDTQYF
TRBV28	TRBJ2-3	few	CASSRLAGGPSDGADTQYF
TRBV6-2/TRBV6-3	TRBJ2-1	many	CASSSPGLGYNEQFF
TRBV9	TRBJ2-3	many	CASSVGPSTDTQYF
TRBV6-1	TRBJ1-6	many	CASSESGNSPLHF
TRBV14	TRBJ1-2	.	CASSRLFRYSNYGYTF
TRBV20-1	TRBJ2-7	many	CSARSGFEQYF
TRBV6-6	TRBJ2-3	few	CASTPSAGLTDTQYF
TRBV2	TRBJ1-1	.	CASRSIRDSSVTEAFF
TRBV20-1	TRBJ2-1	.	CSARRLAGQDNEQFF
TRBV11-2	TRBJ2-1	many	CASSLAGQTAHNEQFF
TRBV7-9	TRBJ2-1	.	CASSAEQFF
TRBV29-1	TRBJ2-7	many	CSVGLFGTGEQYF
TRBV7-8	TRBJ2-1	many	CASSLGPALNEQFF
TRBV5-1	TRBJ2-1	.	CASSLGSGRADEQFF